Following are 14 T cell receptor beta chains from one sample sequenced in a study of T cells in Graves' hyperthyroidism and ophthalmopathy. RNA transcripts served as the template for amplifying TCR beta CDR3 regions. The HTBI primer set drove a first-round RT-PCR of the TCR CDR3. TCRdb analysed the multiplex PCR reads with MiXCR anew, one entry per CDR3 protein. The data show 600,000 or so distinct CDR3 sequences, 16% seen once. The sample taken for sequencing was blood. These receptor sequences come from a woman in her twenties or thirties with Graves' hyperthyroidism.

The sample holds many counts of this clonotype. The rearrangement links TRBV28 to TRBJ1-1; 10 bases line up with TRBD1. J lost 1 base, V lost 3 bases, and 8 bases had no gene match. The CDR3 contains 17 residues. Germline lookup yields CDR1 MDHEN and CDR2 SYDVKM. CDR3 residues: CASSFRWDRGGNTEAFF. CDR3 DNA sequence: TGTGCCAGCAGTTTTAGATGGGACAGGGGAGGGAACACTGAAGCTTTCTTT.

As for this clonotype: A much larger clone is a single base away; this may be a read error. The chain couples TRBV27 to TRBJ2-7; 11 bases map to TRBD2. The CDR3 covers 14 residues. Germline V gene sequence: CDR1 MNHEY, CDR2 SMNVEV (reference sequence). CDR3 loop: CASATSGIPYERYF. The DNA of the CDR3 is TGTGCCAGCGCGACTAGCGGGATTCCCTACGAGCGGTACTTC.

This chain connects TRBV15 to TRBJ2-5; possible D gene TRBD2, 5 bases. V was pared by 4 bases and J by 5 bases, with 8 bases between. The CDR3 consists of 12 residues. Germline lookup yields CDR1 LNHNV and CDR2 YYDKDF (reference sequence). The CDR3 coding sequence is TGTGCCACCAGCAACGGCGGGGAGACCCAGTACTTC. Translated, it gives CATSNGGETQYF.

In regard to this clonotype: A read error may be the cause here, since a much bigger clone is one base away. V gene TRBV7-9 combines with J gene TRBJ2-1; the D gene is possibly TRBD2 (6 bases). Germline V gene sequence: CDR1 SEHNR, CDR2 FQNEAQ (reference sequence). The CDR3 loop spans 17 amino acids. V was cut by 1 base and J by 7 bases, with 20 bases left in between. The CDR3 loop is CASSLDLLTAGRNEQFF. The DNA of the CDR3 is TGTGCCAGCAGCTTAGATCTCCTGACAGCGGGCCGAAATGAGCAGTTCTTC.

The chain recombines TRBV19 with TRBJ2-3, with D possibly being TRBD2 (6 bases). The germline gives CDR1 LNHDA, CDR2 SQIVND (reference sequence). The CDR3 runs 14 residues. V lost 10 bases and J 4 bases, leaving 18 bases between the germline ends. The CDR3 DNA sequence: TGTGCCACCTCCCCAGCGTGGAGGGCAGATACGCAGTATTTT. Its translation is CATSPAWRADTQYF.

This clonotype was seen more than once but under ten times. The V call is TRBV18, the J call TRBJ1-1, with D possibly TRBD1 on 6 matching bases. V was trimmed by 0 bases and J by 6 bases, leaving 14 bases between them. The CDR3 extends over 15 amino acids. Germline loops: CDR1 KGHSH, CDR2 LQKENI. The CDR3 sequence is CASSPPQGIGAEAFF. The CDR3 region has the DNA TGTGCCAGCTCACCACCGCAGGGGATTGGAGCTGAAGCTTTCTTT.

This clonotype was seen many times. V and J are TRBV7-2 and TRBJ2-1; 7 bases line up with TRBD2. The J segment lost 3 bases and the V segment lost 1 base, leaving 6 bases of the junction unmatched. In germline, CDR1 is SGHTA, CDR2 FQGNSA. This CDR3 contains 16 residues. CDR3 bases: TGTGCCAGCAGCTTAGAAGGCGGGAGAATCTACAATGAGCAGTTCTTC. It translates to CASSLEGGRIYNEQFF.

This clonotype was counted ten times or more. The rearrangement uses TRBV6-1 and TRBJ2-2; D ambiguous. The CDR3 has 12 residues. Germline CDR1 and CDR2: MNHNS and SASEGT. V lost 8 bases and J 4 bases, leaving 8 bases between the germline ends. This CDR3 reads CASSGVTGELFF. Written as DNA, the CDR3 is TGTGCCAGCTCCGGAGTCACCGGGGAGCTGTTTTTT.

At least ten counts were recorded for this clonotype. The chain carries TRBV7-8 and TRBJ2-7, with unresolved D. This CDR3 spans 11 amino acids. Germline CDR1 and CDR2: SGHVS and FQNEAQ. V was pared by 5 bases and J by 7 bases, with 9 bases between. The CDR3 DNA follows: TGTGCCAGCAGCCCCCACCAGGAGCAGTACTTC. The encoded protein is CASSPHQEQYF.

This clonotype was detected only a few times. This chain uses TRBV15 with TRBJ2-7, with D unclear. Per the germline V gene, CDR1 is LNHNV and CDR2 is YYDKDF (reference sequence). CDR3 size: 12 residues. Trimming took off 0 bases at V and 5 bases at J, with 5 bases between the two ends. The CDR3 region is CATSRDIDEQYF. Here the CDR3 DNA reads TGTGCCACCAGCAGAGATATTGACGAGCAGTACTTC.

Many counts were recorded for this clonotype. The V call is TRBV28, the J call TRBJ2-1; D gene ambiguous. This CDR3 spans 16 amino acids. The germline V and J ends were trimmed by 5 bases and 0 bases, with 14 bases remaining between them. Germline V gene lookup returns CDR1 MDHEN and CDR2 SYDVKM. The CDR3 bases are TGTGCCAGCAGTCCCTCCTCGTTTTACTCCTACAATGAGCAGTTCTTC. It codes for CASSPSSFYSYNEQFF.

Points on this clonotype: A single base separates this from a much larger clone, so it may be a read error. The chain links TRBV12-5 to TRBJ2-2, with D tentatively TRBD2 (5 bases). This CDR3 has 13 amino acids. The V gene's germline CDR1 is LGHNT and CDR2 FRNRAP. The CDR3 DNA reads as TGTGCTGGTGGACTCGGATACACCGGGGAGCTGTTTTTT. It encodes CAGGLGYTGELFF.

This clonotype was found many times. The V gene is TRBV2, the J gene TRBJ1-6, with TRBD1 as a possible D gene (5 bases). The CDR3 loop spans 15 amino acids. Trimming cost V 2 bases and J 6 bases, with 11 bases left between them. The germline gives CDR1 SNHLY, CDR2 FYNNEI. Here the CDR3 DNA reads TGTGCCAGCAGTGAAAGGTGGCAGGGTAATTCACCCCTCCACTTT. As protein: CASSERWQGNSPLHF. Combining the CDR3 with reference TRBV2 and TRBJ1-6 gives the whole variable domain EPEVTQTPSHQVTQMGQEVILRCVPISNHLYFYWYRQILGQKVEFLVSFYNNEISEKSEIFDDQFSVERPDGSNFTLKIRSTKLEDSAMYFCASSERWQGNSPLHFGNGTRLTVT.

In its sample, this clonotype was seen a few times. This rearrangement joins TRBV20-1 to TRBJ2-3, with 13 bases identical to TRBD2. Germline CDR1 is DFQATT and CDR2 is SNEGSKA (reference sequence). After removal of 3 bases from V and 4 bases from J, the junction contained 10 bases not matched to a gene. The CDR3 consists of 17 residues. The CDR3 DNA is TGCAGTGCTAGGGATACCGGACTAGCGGGAGTCCCAGATACGCAGTATTTT. Translated, it gives CSARDTGLAGVPDTQYF.